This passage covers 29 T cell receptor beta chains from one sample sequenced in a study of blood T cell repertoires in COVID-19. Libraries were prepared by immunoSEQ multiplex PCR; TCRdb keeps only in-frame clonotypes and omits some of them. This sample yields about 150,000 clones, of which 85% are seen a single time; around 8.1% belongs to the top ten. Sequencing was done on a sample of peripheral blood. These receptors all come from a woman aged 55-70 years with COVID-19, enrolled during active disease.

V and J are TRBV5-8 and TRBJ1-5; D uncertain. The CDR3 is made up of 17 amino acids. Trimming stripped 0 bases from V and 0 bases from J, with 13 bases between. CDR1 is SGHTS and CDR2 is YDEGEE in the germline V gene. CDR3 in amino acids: CASSLARTGNSNQPQHF. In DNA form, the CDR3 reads TGTGCCAGCAGCTTGGCCAGGACGGGGAATAGCAATCAGCCCCAGCATTTT.

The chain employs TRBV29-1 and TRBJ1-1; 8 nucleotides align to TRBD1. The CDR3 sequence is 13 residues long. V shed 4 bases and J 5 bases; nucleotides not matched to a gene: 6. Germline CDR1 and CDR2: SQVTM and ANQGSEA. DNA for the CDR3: TGCAGCGTTGTCCAGGGGGCAGGGACTGAAGCTTTCTTT. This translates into CSVVQGAGTEAFF. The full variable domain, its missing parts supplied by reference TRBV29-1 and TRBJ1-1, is SAVISQKPSRDICQRGTSLTIQCQVDSQVTMMFWYRQQPGQSLTLIATANQGSEATYESGFVIDKFPISRPNLTFSTLTVSNMSPEDSSIYLCSVVQGAGTEAFFGQGTRLTVV.

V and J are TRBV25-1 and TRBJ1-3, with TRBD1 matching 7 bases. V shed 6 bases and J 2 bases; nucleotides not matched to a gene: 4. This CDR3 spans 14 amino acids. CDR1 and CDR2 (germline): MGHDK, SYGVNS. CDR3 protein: CASSLGTAGNTIYF. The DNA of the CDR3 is TGTGCCAGCAGCCTAGGGACAGCTGGAAACACCATATATTTT. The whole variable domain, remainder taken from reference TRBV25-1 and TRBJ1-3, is EADIYQTPRYLVIGTGKKITLECSQTMGHDKMYWYQQDPGMELHLIHYSYGVNSTEKGDLSSESTVSRIRTEHFPLTLESARPSHTSQYLCASSLGTAGNTIYFGEGSWLTVV.

Written as DNA, the CDR3 is TGTGCCGGAGGGACTTTCTCCTACAATGAGCAGTTCTTC. Its protein product is CAGGTFSYNEQFF. This chain connects TRBV2 to TRBJ2-1; D is possibly TRBD2 (6 bases). V gave up 11 bases and J gave up 0 bases, with 11 bases separating them. There are 13 residues in the CDR3. The germline CDR1 and CDR2 sequences are SNHLY and FYNNEI.

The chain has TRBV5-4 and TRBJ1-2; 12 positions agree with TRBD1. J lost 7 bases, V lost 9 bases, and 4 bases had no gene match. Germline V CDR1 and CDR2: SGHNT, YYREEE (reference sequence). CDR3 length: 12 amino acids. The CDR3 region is CATGQGAGGYTF. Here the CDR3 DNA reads TGTGCCACGGGACAGGGGGCGGGTGGCTACACCTTC.

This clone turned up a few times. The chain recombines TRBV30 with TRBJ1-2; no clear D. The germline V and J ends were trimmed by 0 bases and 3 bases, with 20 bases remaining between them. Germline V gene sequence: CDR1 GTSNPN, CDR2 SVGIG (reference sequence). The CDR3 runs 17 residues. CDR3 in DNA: TGTGCCTGGAGTGTTAGAGGAGGTAACTCTGCCCACTATGGCTACACCTTC. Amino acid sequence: CAWSVRGGNSAHYGYTF.

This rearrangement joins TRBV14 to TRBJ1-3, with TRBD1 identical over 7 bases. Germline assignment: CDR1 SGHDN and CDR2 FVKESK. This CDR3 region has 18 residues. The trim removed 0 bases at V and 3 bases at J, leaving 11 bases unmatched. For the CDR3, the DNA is TGTGCCAGCAGCCAAGATTTGCGGTTCTGGGACAGTGGAAACACCATATATTTT. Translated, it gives CASSQDLRFWDSGNTIYF.

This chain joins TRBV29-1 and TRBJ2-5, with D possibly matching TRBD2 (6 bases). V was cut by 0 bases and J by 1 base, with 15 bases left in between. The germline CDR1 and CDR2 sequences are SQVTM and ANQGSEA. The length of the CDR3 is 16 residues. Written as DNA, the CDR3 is TGCAGCGTTGAAGATCCCTCGGGGAGGCCCCAAGAGACCCAGTACTTC. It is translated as CSVEDPSGRPQETQYF.

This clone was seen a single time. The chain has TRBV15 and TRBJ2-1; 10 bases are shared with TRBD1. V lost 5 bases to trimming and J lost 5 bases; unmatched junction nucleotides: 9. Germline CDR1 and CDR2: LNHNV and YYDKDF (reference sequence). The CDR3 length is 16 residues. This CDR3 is CATSPFYGTGDNEQFF. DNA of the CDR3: TGTGCCACCAGCCCCTTTTATGGGACAGGGGACAATGAGCAGTTCTTC.

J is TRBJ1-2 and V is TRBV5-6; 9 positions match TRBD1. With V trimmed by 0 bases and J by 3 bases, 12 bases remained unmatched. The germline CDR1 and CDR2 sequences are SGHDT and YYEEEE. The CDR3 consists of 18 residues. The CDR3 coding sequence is TGTGCCAGCAGCTTGGCTGGGACAGGGAGGAGAAGAGACTATGGCTACACCTTC. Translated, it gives CASSLAGTGRRRDYGYTF. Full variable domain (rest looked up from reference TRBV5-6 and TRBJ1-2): DAGVTQSPTHLIKTRGQQVTLRCSPKSGHDTVSWYQQALGQGPQFIFQYYEEEERQRGNFPDRFSGHQFPNYSSELNVNALLLGDSALYLCASSLAGTGRRRDYGYTFGSGTRLTVV.

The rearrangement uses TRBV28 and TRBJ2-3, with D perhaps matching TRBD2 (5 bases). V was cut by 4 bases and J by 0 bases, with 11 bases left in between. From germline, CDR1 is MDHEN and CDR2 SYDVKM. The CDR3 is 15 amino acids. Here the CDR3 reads CASSSVGVSTDTQYF. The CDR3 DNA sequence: TGTGCCAGCAGTTCGGTCGGGGTAAGCACAGATACGCAGTATTTT.

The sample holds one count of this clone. In DNA form, the CDR3 reads TGCGCCAGCAACCTCCTAGCGGGAGGTCCCACAGATACGCAGTATTTT. Translating gives CASNLLAGGPTDTQYF. The V and J genes are TRBV5-1 and TRBJ2-3; 11 nucleotides line up with TRBD2. The V and J ends lost 6 bases and 2 bases, in that order; junction bases with no gene match: 8. The CDR3 sequence is 16 residues long. CDR1 SGHRS and CDR2 YFSETQ come from the germline V gene.

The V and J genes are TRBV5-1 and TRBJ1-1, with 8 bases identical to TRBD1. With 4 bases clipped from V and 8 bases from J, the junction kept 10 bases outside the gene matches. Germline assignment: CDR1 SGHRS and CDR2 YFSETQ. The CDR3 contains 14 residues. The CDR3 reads CASSTRQGYVEAFF. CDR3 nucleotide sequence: TGCGCCAGCAGCACTCGACAGGGGTATGTAGAAGCTTTCTTT.

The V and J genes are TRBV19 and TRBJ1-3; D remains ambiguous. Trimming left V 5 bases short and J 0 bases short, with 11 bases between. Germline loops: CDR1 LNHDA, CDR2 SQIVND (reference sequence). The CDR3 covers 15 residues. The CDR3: CASSPIHSSGNTIYF. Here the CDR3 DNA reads TGTGCCAGTAGTCCTATCCACAGCTCTGGAAACACCATATATTTT.

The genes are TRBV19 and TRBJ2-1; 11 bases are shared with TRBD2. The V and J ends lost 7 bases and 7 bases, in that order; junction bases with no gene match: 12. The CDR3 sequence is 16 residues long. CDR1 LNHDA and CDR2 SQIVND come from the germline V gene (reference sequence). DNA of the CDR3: TGTGCCAGTACCACCACCGGGCTAGCGGGGGGTAATGAGCAGTTCTTC. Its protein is CASTTTGLAGGNEQFF.

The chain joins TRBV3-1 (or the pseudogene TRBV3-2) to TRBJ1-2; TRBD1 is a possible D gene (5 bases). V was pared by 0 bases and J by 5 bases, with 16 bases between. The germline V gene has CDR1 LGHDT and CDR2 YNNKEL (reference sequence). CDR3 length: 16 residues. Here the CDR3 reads CASSQEIQGARYGYTF. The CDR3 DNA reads TGTGCCAGCAGCCAAGAAATACAAGGGGCAAGGTATGGCTACACCTTC.

CDR3 sequence (DNA): TGTGCCAGCAGTCTACAGGGCTACGAGCAGTACTTC. It codes for CASSLQGYEQYF. The chain carries TRBV28 and TRBJ2-7; possibly TRBD1 for D (6 bases). The germline gives CDR1 MDHEN, CDR2 SYDVKM. Trimming took off 5 bases at V and 3 bases at J, with 8 bases between the two ends. There are 12 residues in the CDR3.

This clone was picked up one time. The CDR3 here is CASTRGSNQPQHF. The CDR3 DNA follows: TGTGCCAGCACTCGGGGGAGCAATCAGCCCCAGCATTTT. The rearrangement links TRBV7-2 to TRBJ1-5; possibly TRBD1 for D (5 bases). The CDR3 sequence is 13 residues long. CDR1 is SGHTA and CDR2 is FQGNSA in the germline V gene. V lost 7 bases and J lost 1, with 8 bases in between.

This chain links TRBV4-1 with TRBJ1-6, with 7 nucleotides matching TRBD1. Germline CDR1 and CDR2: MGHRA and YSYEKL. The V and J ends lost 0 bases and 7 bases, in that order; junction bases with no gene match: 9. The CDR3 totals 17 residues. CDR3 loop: CASSQERRTGENSPLHF. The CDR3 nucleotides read TGCGCCAGCAGCCAAGAAAGGAGGACAGGAGAAAATTCACCCCTCCACTTT.

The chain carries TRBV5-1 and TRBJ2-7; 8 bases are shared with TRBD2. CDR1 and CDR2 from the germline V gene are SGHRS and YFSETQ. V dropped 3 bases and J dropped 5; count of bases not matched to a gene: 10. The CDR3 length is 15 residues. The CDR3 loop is CASSSPSGGVHEQYV. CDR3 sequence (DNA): TGCGCCAGCAGCTCACCATCCGGGGGGGTCCACGAGCAGTACGTC.

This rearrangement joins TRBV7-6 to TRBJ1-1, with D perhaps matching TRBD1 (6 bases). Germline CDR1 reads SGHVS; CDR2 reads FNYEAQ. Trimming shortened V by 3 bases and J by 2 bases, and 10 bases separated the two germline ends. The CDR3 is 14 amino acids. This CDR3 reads CASSFSGVNTEAFF. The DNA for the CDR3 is TGTGCCAGCAGCTTTTCAGGGGTAAACACTGAAGCTTTCTTT.

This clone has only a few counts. CDR3: CASSYPEWPQHF. In DNA, the CDR3 is TGTGCCAGCAGTTACCCGGAGTGGCCCCAGCATTTT. The genes are TRBV6-2 or TRBV6-3 and TRBJ1-5; D is uncertain. The germline V gene has CDR1 MNHEY and CDR2 SVGEGT. V was clipped by 2 bases and J by 9 bases, with 8 bases between them. The CDR3 covers 12 residues.

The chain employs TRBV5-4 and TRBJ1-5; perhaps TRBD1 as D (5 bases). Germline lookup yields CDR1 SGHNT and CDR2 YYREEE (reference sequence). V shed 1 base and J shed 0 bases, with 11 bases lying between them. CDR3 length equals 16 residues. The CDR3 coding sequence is TGTGCCAGCAGCTTGACGGGGGGGAATAGCAATCAGCCCCAGCATTTT. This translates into CASSLTGGNSNQPQHF.

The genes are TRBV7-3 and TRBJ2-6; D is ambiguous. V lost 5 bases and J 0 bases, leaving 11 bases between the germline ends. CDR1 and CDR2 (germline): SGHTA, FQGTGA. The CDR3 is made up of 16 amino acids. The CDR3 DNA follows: TGTGCCAGCAGCCCCCAGGTGGTCTCTGGGGCCAACGTCCTGACTTTC. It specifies CASSPQVVSGANVLTF. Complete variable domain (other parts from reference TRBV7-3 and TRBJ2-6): GAGVSQTPSNKVTEKGKYVELRCDPISGHTALYWYRQSLGQGPEFLIYFQGTGAADDSGLPNDRFFAVRPEGSVSTLKIQRTERGDSAVYLCASSPQVVSGANVLTFGAGSRLTVL.

The CDR3, as DNA: TGTGCCAGGTACCGGGACAGTGCCTACAATGAGCAGTTCTTC. This gives the protein CARYRDSAYNEQFF. The chain carries TRBV21-1 and TRBJ2-1; the table assigns TRBD1, which was not confirmed against the DNA. TRBV21-1 counts as a pseudogene. This CDR3 has 14 amino acids.

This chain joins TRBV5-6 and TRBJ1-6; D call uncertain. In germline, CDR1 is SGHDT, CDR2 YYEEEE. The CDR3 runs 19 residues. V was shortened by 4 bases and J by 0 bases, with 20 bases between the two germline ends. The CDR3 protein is CASSVSRDPLPSYNSPLHF. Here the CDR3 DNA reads TGTGCCAGCAGCGTAAGCCGGGATCCTTTACCCTCCTATAATTCACCCCTCCACTTT.

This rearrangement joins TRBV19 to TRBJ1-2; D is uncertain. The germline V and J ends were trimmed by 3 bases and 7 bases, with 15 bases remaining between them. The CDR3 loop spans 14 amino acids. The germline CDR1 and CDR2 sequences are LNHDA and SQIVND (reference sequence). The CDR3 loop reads CASSIVGSWSGYTF. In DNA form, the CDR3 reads TGTGCCAGTAGTATCGTGGGGAGCTGGAGTGGCTACACCTTC.

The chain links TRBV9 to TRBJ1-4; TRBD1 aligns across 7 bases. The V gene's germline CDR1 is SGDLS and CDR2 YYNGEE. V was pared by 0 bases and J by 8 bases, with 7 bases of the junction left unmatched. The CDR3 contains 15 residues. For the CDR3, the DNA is TGTGCCAGCAGCGTAGCGGCAGGGGGTCACGAAAAACTGTTTTTT. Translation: CASSVAAGGHEKLFF.

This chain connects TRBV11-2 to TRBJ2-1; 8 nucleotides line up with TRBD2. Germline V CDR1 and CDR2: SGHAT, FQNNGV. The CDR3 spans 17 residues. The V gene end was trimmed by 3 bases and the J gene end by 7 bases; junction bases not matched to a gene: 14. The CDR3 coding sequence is TGTGCCAGCAGCTTGGCCCCTCGAGGAGCGGGAGCTAATGAGCAGTTCTTC. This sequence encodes CASSLAPRGAGANEQFF.